The clone carrying this T cell receptor beta chain was seen repeatedly, ten times or more. Antigen: not known. A duration under 3 months, NOSPECS ≥4, CAS ≥3 and moderate-to-severe activity characterized the donors with ophthalmopathy. An approximately 10 ml volume of fresh peripheral blood provided the PBMCs. V trimming: 5 bases; J trimming: 1 base; junction bases outside the gene matches: 2. This CDR3 spans 14 amino acids. Germline CDR1 and CDR2: MDHEN and SYDVKM. Researchers took RNA transcripts and amplified TCR beta CDR3 regions from them. First-round RT-PCR with HTBI primers preceded a second-round multiplex PCR. TCRdb re-analysed the multiplex PCR reads in MiXCR, keeping a single row per CDR3 protein. The repertoire holds about 170,000 distinct CDR3 sequences, with about 40% as singletons. The sample is drawn from a study of Graves' ophthalmopathy and Graves' hyperthyroidism. Findings of the study overall: Blood also contained most of the expanded thyroid clonotypes above 0.001 frequency.

This clonotype originated in a woman between 35 and 50 years old with Graves' ophthalmopathy. V is TRBV28 and J is TRBJ1-5; 7 bases map to TRBD1. Input material: peripheral blood. CDR3 sequence (DNA): TGTGCCAGCAGTAAGGACAGGAGCAATCAGCCCCAGCATTTT. Translating it yields CASSKDRSNQPQHF.